One T cell receptor beta chain is described in this entry. The data were obtained in a study of cytotoxic CD8 clonotypes in ibrutinib-treated CLL. Study-wide context: Patients attained some 24 partial and 2 complete responses; at median around 68 months, around 15 remained remitted while about twelve progressed. Specimens for response were gathered following a median roughly eleven months of therapy, spanning 6 to 36.

The CDR3 is 13 amino acids. Looked up from germline, CDR1 is SGHTA and CDR2 is FQGTGA. V lost 4 bases and J lost 0, with 4 bases in between. Produced via immunoSEQ multiplex PCR; TCRdb's table is partial and in-frame only. The sample consists of about 140,000 clones, approximately 90% of them appearing once. The TCR sequence derives from a human donor with chronic lymphocytic leukemia. V and J are TRBV7-3 and TRBJ1-3; D gene unclear. The sequences come from PBMCs, collected after 12 months of ibrutinib treatment. The DNA of the CDR3 is TGTGCCAGCAGCTCGGACTCTGGAAACACCATATATTTT. This sequence encodes CASSSDSGNTIYF.